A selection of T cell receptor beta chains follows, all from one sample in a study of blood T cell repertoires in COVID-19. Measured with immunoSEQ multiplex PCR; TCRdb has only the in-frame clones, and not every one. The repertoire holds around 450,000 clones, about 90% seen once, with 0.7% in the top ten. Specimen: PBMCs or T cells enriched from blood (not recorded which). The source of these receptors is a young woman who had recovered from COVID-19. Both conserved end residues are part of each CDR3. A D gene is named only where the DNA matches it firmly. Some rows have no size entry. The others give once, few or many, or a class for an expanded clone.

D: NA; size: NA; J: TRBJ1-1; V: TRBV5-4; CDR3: CASSLGSGVMNTEAFF; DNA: TGTGCCAGCAGCCTGGGCTCAGGGGTTATGAACACTGAAGCTTTCTTT
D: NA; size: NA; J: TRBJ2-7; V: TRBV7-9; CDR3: CASSQQTGSTYEQYF; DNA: TGTGCCAGCAGCCAACAGACAGGTTCGACCTACGAGCAGTACTTC
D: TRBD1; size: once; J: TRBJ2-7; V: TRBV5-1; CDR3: CASSLVAGGGSYEQYF; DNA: TGCGCCAGCAGCTTGGTTGCAGGGGGCGGATCCTACGAGCAGTACTTC
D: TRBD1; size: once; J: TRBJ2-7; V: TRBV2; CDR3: CASRLRQGPYEQYF; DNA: TGTGCCAGCAGACTCCGACAGGGGCCTTACGAGCAGTACTTC
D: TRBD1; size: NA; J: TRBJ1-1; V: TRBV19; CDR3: CASSIVTGGTEAFF; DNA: TGTGCCAGTAGTATTGTGACAGGGGGCACTGAAGCTTTCTTT
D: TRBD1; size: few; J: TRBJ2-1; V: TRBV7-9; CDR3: CASSRPGQGTNEQFF; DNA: TGTGCCAGCAGCCGCCCGGGACAGGGAACGAATGAGCAGTTCTTC
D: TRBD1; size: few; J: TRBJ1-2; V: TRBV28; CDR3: CASSVTGAPRAYTF; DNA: TGTGCCAGCAGTGTCACAGGGGCCCCCCGGGCATACACCTTC
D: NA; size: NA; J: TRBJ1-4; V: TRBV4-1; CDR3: CASSPRAGEGEKLFF; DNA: TGCGCCAGCAGCCCCCGGGCGGGGGAAGGTGAAAAACTGTTTTTT
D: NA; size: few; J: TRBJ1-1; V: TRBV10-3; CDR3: CAISAINQGQNTEAFF; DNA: TGTGCCATCAGTGCAATTAACCAGGGCCAGAACACTGAAGCTTTCTTT
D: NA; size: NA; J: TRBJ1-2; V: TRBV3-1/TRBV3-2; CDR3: CASSWQGLYGYTF; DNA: TGTGCCAGCAGCTGGCAGGGGCTCTATGGCTACACCTTC
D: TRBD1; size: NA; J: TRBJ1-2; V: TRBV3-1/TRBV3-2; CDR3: CASSQGTGNYGYTF; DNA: TGTGCCAGCAGCCAAGGGACAGGGAACTATGGCTACACCTTC
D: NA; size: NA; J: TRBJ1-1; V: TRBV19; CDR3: CASSIVSSGSEAFF; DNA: TGTGCCAGTAGTATAGTTTCGTCAGGGTCTGAAGCTTTCTTT
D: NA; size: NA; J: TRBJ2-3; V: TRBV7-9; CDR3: CASRLSFGGEDTQYF; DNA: TGTGCCAGCAGGCTTTCTTTCGGGGGAGAAGATACGCAGTATTTT
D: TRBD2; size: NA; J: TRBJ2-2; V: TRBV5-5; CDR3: CASSHRSGGETGELFF; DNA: TGTGCCAGCAGCCACCGGAGCGGGGGGGAGACCGGGGAGCTGTTTTTT
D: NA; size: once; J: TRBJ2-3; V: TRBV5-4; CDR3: CASSRPGVRADTQYF; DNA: TGTGCCAGCAGCCGGCCCGGGGTTCGGGCGGATACGCAGTATTTT
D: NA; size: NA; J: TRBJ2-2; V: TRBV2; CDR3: CASREYSRNTGELFF; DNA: TGTGCCAGCAGAGAGTATTCAAGGAACACCGGGGAGCTGTTTTTT
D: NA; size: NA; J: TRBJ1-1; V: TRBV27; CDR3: CASTGQLNTEAFF; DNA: TGTGCCAGCACCGGACAGCTGAACACTGAAGCTTTCTTT
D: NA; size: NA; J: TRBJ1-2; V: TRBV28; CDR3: CASSPNYGYTF; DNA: TGTGCCAGCAGTCCAAACTATGGCTACACCTTC